A selection of T cell receptor beta chains follows, all from one sample in a study of CD8 T cells in Susac syndrome. MiXCR was run by TCRdb on the immunoSEQ multiplex PCR reads, yielding one entry per CDR3 protein. This sample carries under 200,000 distinct CDR3 sequences, around 94% of them seen once, and the ten largest clones take under 0.15%. The sample taken for sequencing was CD4+ T cells from PBMCs. The receptor set was obtained from a human donor in good health. Each CDR3 is given with its conserved first and last residue. A D gene is named only where the DNA matches it firmly. Rows may omit the clone size; those that give it use once, few, many or a size class.

v_gene	d_gene	abundance	j_gene	CDR3nt	CDR3aa
TRBV9	.	once	TRBJ2-3	TGTGCCAGCAGCGTATCCTCAACCCGGGCCAACACAGATACGCAGTATTTT	CASSVSSTRANTDTQYF
TRBV9	.	.	TRBJ2-7	TGTGCCAGCAGCGGGACAGTAGGGTCCTACGAGCAGTACTTC	CASSGTVGSYEQYF
TRBV30	.	.	TRBJ1-5	TGTGCCTGGAGTGTGTCCCGGGCCAGATCTCAGCCCCAGCATTTT	CAWSVSRARSQPQHF
TRBV29-1	.	.	TRBJ2-2	TGCAGCGTTGACGGGTTTAACACCGGGGAGCTGTTTTTT	CSVDGFNTGELFF
TRBV29-1	.	.	TRBJ1-1	TGCAGCGTTGGTGGACAGTACACTGAAGCTTTCTTT	CSVGGQYTEAFF
TRBV7-2	.	.	TRBJ1-3	TGTGCCAGCAGCTTGGCCCTCGGACCTCGAGGAGGAAACACCATATATTTT	CASSLALGPRGGNTIYF
TRBV7-3	.	.	TRBJ1-1	TGTGCCAGCACACTCAGTCGGATCATGAACACTGAAGCTTTCTTT	CASTLSRIMNTEAFF
TRBV19	.	.	TRBJ1-1	TGTGCCAGTAGTATCGGAACTCTCGTGGGCACTGAAGCTTTCTTT	CASSIGTLVGTEAFF
TRBV3-1	TRBD1	.	TRBJ1-6	TGTGCCAGCAGCCTCGACAGGGAACAGTCACCCCTCCACTTT	CASSLDREQSPLHF
TRBV6-6	.	.	TRBJ2-7	TGTGCCAGCAGGACCGGAAGCGTCTACGAGCAGTACTTC	CASRTGSVYEQYF
TRBV12-3/TRBV12-4	.	.	TRBJ2-5	TGTGCCAGCAGTTTACAGGGGCAAGAGACCCAGTACTTC	CASSLQGQETQYF
TRBV7-8	.	once	TRBJ2-7	TGTGCCAGCAGCTCCACGGACGGGGGGCCCTACGAGCAGTACTTC	CASSSTDGGPYEQYF
TRBV4-2	.	.	TRBJ1-2	TGTGCCAGCAGCCAAGCAGGGGTCCAGGGCTACACCTTC	CASSQAGVQGYTF
TRBV10-3	TRBD2	.	TRBJ2-5	TGTGCCGCATCAGGCTTTAGCGGGGTCCAGGAGACCCAGTACTTC	CAASGFSGVQETQYF
TRBV10-3	.	.	TRBJ1-2	TGTGCCATCAGTCAAGAAAATCGGGTAGGGGCTGGGGGCTACACCTTC	CAISQENRVGAGGYTF
TRBV7-9	.	.	TRBJ2-3	TGTGCCAGCAGCTTAGGGCAGGACCGAGATACGCAGTATTTT	CASSLGQDRDTQYF
TRBV2	.	.	TRBJ1-3	TGTGCCAGCATGGGCTATGGAAACACCATATATTTT	CASMGYGNTIYF
TRBV6-6	TRBD1	once	TRBJ2-3	TGTGCCAGCAGTGTCCACGGGACAGGCACAGATACGCAGTATTTT	CASSVHGTGTDTQYF
TRBV27	TRBD1	once	TRBJ1-2	TGTGCCAGCAGTTTGCAGGGGGCGGACTATGGCTACACCTTC	CASSLQGADYGYTF
TRBV29-1	.	.	TRBJ2-1	TGCAGCGTCTTGTCTCGGGCCTACAATGAGCAGTTCTTC	CSVLSRAYNEQFF
TRBV27	TRBD1	.	TRBJ1-4	TGTGCCAGCAGCCGATCCGGGACAGTTAATGAAAAACTGTTTTTT	CASSRSGTVNEKLFF
TRBV19	TRBD1	once	TRBJ2-6	TGTGCCACCTCATTTGCACCGGGACAGAGCTCTGGGGCCAACGTCCTGACTTTC	CATSFAPGQSSGANVLTF
TRBV4-2	TRBD2	.	TRBJ2-1	TGTGCCAGCAGCCAAGATCTACGGCTAGCGGGGGACAATGAGCAGTTCTTC	CASSQDLRLAGDNEQFF
TRBV24-1	TRBD2	once	TRBJ2-1	TGTGCCACCAGTGCCCTAGCGGGGAATGAGCAGTTCTTC	CATSALAGNEQFF
TRBV2	.	.	TRBJ2-1	TGTGCCAGCAGTGACAGGGTCGGGGATGAGCAGTTCTTC	CASSDRVGDEQFF
TRBV12-3/TRBV12-4	.	.	TRBJ1-6	TGTGCCAGCAGTTTTGGCGCCCCCGGGACACGGGAATCACCCCTCCACTTT	CASSFGAPGTRESPLHF
TRBV3-1	.	.	TRBJ1-6	TGTGCCAGCAGCCAAGATTTAGTACGGTCACCCCTCCACTTT	CASSQDLVRSPLHF
TRBV7-3	TRBD1	.	TRBJ2-3	TGTGCCAGCAGCGCCGGACGGGACAGGGTCACAGATACGCAGTATTTT	CASSAGRDRVTDTQYF
TRBV25-1	.	.	TRBJ1-1	TGTGCCAGCAGTGACCCGGTATTAGGGGACACTGAAGCTTTCTTT	CASSDPVLGDTEAFF
TRBV29-1	.	.	TRBJ1-5	TGCAGCGTTGATGAGGGGAGCAATCAGCCCCAGCATTTT	CSVDEGSNQPQHF
TRBV28	TRBD1	.	TRBJ2-7	TGTGCCAGCAGTTTTCCTACGGGACAGGGGTCCTACGAGCAGTACTTC	CASSFPTGQGSYEQYF
TRBV4-3	.	.	TRBJ1-6	TGCGCCAGCAGCCAAGAAATCAACAGTAGTAATTCACCCCTCCACTTT	CASSQEINSSNSPLHF
TRBV29-1	.	.	TRBJ1-1	TGCAGCGCCTCACCGCTGATGAACACTGAAGCTTTCTTT	CSASPLMNTEAFF
TRBV7-9	TRBD2	.	TRBJ2-3	TGTGCCAGCAGCGGAATAGCGGGGGTCAGCACAGATACGCAGTATTTT	CASSGIAGVSTDTQYF
TRBV19	.	.	TRBJ2-5	TGTGCCAGCCGGGCTTCGGGACAAGAGACCCAGTACTTC	CASRASGQETQYF
TRBV3-1	.	.	TRBJ1-6	TGTGCCAGCAGCCAGGTCGGGACACTTGCGTCACCCCTCCACTTT	CASSQVGTLASPLHF
TRBV2	TRBD1	.	TRBJ1-2	TGTGCCAGCAGTGATCAGGGGGCGCTTGGCTACACCTTC	CASSDQGALGYTF
TRBV30	.	.	TRBJ2-1	TGTGCCTGGTCAATAGCGTGGAGAGGCAATGAGCAGTTCTTC	CAWSIAWRGNEQFF
TRBV5-1	.	.	TRBJ2-3	TGCGCCAGCAAGACAGCTTACACTAGCACAGATACGCAGTATTTT	CASKTAYTSTDTQYF
TRBV3-1	.	once	TRBJ1-5	TGTGCCAGCAGCCTCGAGGGAGGGCTAAATCAGCCCCAGCATTTT	CASSLEGGLNQPQHF
TRBV15	.	.	TRBJ2-5	TGTGCCACCAGCAGAGATCCTTTGACCTCGGCGGAGACCCAGTACTTC	CATSRDPLTSAETQYF
TRBV4-2	TRBD2	.	TRBJ2-3	TGTGCCAGCAGCCAGTCACAGCGGGGGCCTACAGATACGCAGTATTTT	CASSQSQRGPTDTQYF
TRBV18	.	.	TRBJ1-2	TGTGCCAGCTCACCGGGATTCAGGGAAAGGACTAACTATGGCTACACCTTC	CASSPGFRERTNYGYTF
TRBV29-1	.	.	TRBJ1-5	TGCAGCGTCCGTGAGGGGTCGGGCAATCAGCCCCAGCATTTT	CSVREGSGNQPQHF
TRBV4-3	TRBD1	once	TRBJ1-6	TGCGCCAGCAGCCTGGGACAGGGGGTGACACCCCTCCACTTT	CASSLGQGVTPLHF
TRBV30	.	.	TRBJ1-2	TGTGCCTGGAGCGGGGACCGCTATGGCTACACCTTC	CAWSGDRYGYTF
TRBV28	.	.	TRBJ2-7	TGTGCCAGCAGTTCATGGGGAATACTTAGGGTCGAGCAGTACTTC	CASSSWGILRVEQYF
TRBV7-2	.	.	TRBJ2-1	TGTGCCAGCAGCGCACAGCGAGGGGGATCGTATGAGCAGTTCTTC	CASSAQRGGSYEQFF
TRBV28	.	.	TRBJ2-5	TGTGCCAGCAGTTACGAGACCCAGTACTTC	CASSYETQYF
TRBV7-2	.	.	TRBJ2-3	TGTGCCAGCAGCCTCAGCCGGGAGACAGATACGCAGTATTTT	CASSLSRETDTQYF
TRBV6-2/TRBV6-3	.	.	TRBJ2-1	TGTGCCAGCAGTAACAGGACGGAGCAGTTCTTC	CASSNRTEQFF
TRBV30	.	few	TRBJ1-1	TGTGCCTGGGGTACCTCGGGGAACACTGAAGCTTTCTTT	CAWGTSGNTEAFF
TRBV3-1	TRBD1	few	TRBJ2-7	TGTGCCAGCAGCCGCAGGGACAGGGAGGACGAGCAGTACTTC	CASSRRDREDEQYF
TRBV29-1	TRBD1	.	TRBJ2-4	TGCAGCGTTGAGTGGGACAGGGACGTTCAGTACTTC	CSVEWDRDVQYF
TRBV9	TRBD1	.	TRBJ2-2	TGTGCCAGCAGCGTGGGACAGTCGAACACCGGGGAGCTGTTTTTT	CASSVGQSNTGELFF
TRBV7-9	TRBD2	.	TRBJ2-1	TGTGCCAGCAGCTTGGGGACTAGCGGTAATTACAATGAGCAGTTCTTC	CASSLGTSGNYNEQFF
TRBV9	.	.	TRBJ1-3	TGTGCCAGCAGCGTAGTCGGGGTAGGCTCTGGAAACACCATATATTTT	CASSVVGVGSGNTIYF
TRBV20-1	.	.	TRBJ1-5	TGCAGTGCTAGACCCCGGGGAACCAATCAGCCCCAGCATTTT	CSARPRGTNQPQHF
TRBV14	.	.	TRBJ2-1	TGTGCCAGCAGCCAAGGCGGGGCCTTCGGTGAGCAGTTCTTC	CASSQGGAFGEQFF